This TCR beta chain derives from a study of shared clonotypes between healthy human individuals. Study context: Each donor contributed plates that comprised three CD4 naive, three CD4 memory, two CD8 naive and one CD8 memory. The study's findings and limits: It was observed that roughly 5.5% of naive CD4 clonotypes were shared across several donors. Rarefaction exposed incomplete sorted-subset sequencing despite large depth.

With respect to this clone: The antigen remains unidentified. Other DNA sequences in the sample encode the same CDR3.

The ends lost 4 bases at V and 2 bases at J; junction bases unmatched: 4. The CDR3 is 15 amino acids. In germline, CDR1 is SNHLY, CDR2 FYNNEI. Sequencing used immunoSEQ multiplex PCR; TCRdb keeps in-frame clones, though not all of them. The sample has around 1,000,000 clones, 70% to 80% seen once. The sample comprised memory CD4+ T cells from PBMCs. Subset given: CD45RA-negative fraction. The sequence derives from a man aged 18 to 35 in good health. Some clones in this sample may be carry-over from other donors' samples. V usage is TRBV2 and J usage is TRBJ1-3, with 8 bases matching TRBD1. The CDR3 region is CASSVQGAAGNTIYF. CDR3 nucleotides: TGTGCCAGCAGTGTTCAGGGGGCAGCTGGAAACACCATATATTTT.